This T cell receptor (beta chain) emerged from a study of T cell responses to AZD1222 COVID-19 vaccine (dated by TCRdb to the early 2020s). Regarding the research as a whole: AZD1222 recipients given second doses at about 4 weeks or at about 12 weeks were pooled, since spike-specific TCR depth and breadth were not found to differ between the two schedules. TCR sequencing was performed for about 240 trial participants, of whom roughly 200 were given two doses of AZD1222 and approximately 26 were given two doses of MenACWY control vaccine. Trial participants were enrolled by age into subgroups of 18-55, 56-69 and 70-plus years, and around 150, 28 and 57 TCR-sequenced participants, respectively, were included in these subgroups.

The CDR3 regions of human TCRbeta chains were analyzed by immunosequencing. The original methods were these. TCRs in the repertoires were matched against a reference library of SARS-CoV-2-specific TCRs that had been generated with the MIRA antigen-specificity platform. Breadth was defined as the fraction of unique TCRs that were SARS-CoV-2-associated, and depth was defined as the fraction of total T cells that were SARS-CoV-2-associated. Each spike-specific TCR was assigned to its reactive spike region and to a CD4 or CD8 class using the MIRA data. Log10-transformed breadth and depth values were compared by one-way ANOVA with Sidak's multiple comparisons tests. Sourced from immuneACCESS, this table was stored by TCRdb with only in-frame sequences that have V and J called. A share of the clones is absent; for the studies checked, an unresolved V gene accounts for under half, and the remainder has no known explanation. The D gene and trimming were derived from the DNA, and the V and J assignments and clone size from that table. This sample holds about 170,000 clones; more than 80% were observed only once. 3.5% to 4.5% of the sample comes from the top ten.

Reading the label with the study, this specimen's time point is: baseline before first vaccination. Samples from vaccinated people were obtained from the UK trials COV001 and COV002, which included a single-blind randomized controlled phase 2/3 trial of AZD1222 (ChAdOx1 nCoV-19) in healthy adults. For TCRbeta chain sequencing, PBMC samples from trial participants were taken at day 0 and at day 28 after the second dose. A note on this clone: This clone's antigen is unknown. The record has no base qualities; no much larger clone is one base away.

From a lookup of the germline V gene, CDR1 and CDR2 are SGHAT and FQNNGV. From the cysteine through the phenylalanine, the CDR3 covers 16 amino acids. Solely the CDR3 DNA is kept, with 48 bases framed from the first base. At the junction V is shortened by 7 bases and J by 0 bases, with 16 bases in between. Findings and caveats that apply to the study as a whole: Only five to seven AZD1222 recipients were SARS-CoV-2 seropositive at baseline, limiting conclusions about previously exposed vaccinees. Most participants were white British and females outnumbered males, and the authors suggested that clonal diversity may have been underestimated. The 56-69-year group was small, and its depth increase did not reach significance, likely because of low power. Because no day 14 peak-response samples were available, repertoires were characterized only after the peak T cell response. The whole spike protein was spanned by vaccine-associated CD4 TCRs, and dominant responses were seen in regions 160-218 and 743-854. Spike-specific TCR breadth and depth rose significantly after two AZD1222 doses compared with day 0 and with MenACWY recipients. Reportedly, almost half of the unique spike-specific TCRs recognized epitopes lying outside the regions that are mutated in the B.1.351 and B.1.1.7 variants.

This chain is built from TRBV11-2 and TRBJ1-3; the D gene assignment is ambiguous. The TCR originated in an adult in good health. This specimen was peripheral blood, taken on day 0 of AZD1222 vaccination. CDR3 region: CASTRLFELSGNTIYF. The base sequence is TGTGCCAGCACCCGGTTGTTCGAGCTCTCTGGAAACACCATATATTTT.